This T cell receptor (beta chain) derives from a study of shared clonotypes between healthy human individuals. Study overall: Donors, aged 18 to 49, were a couple of women and a few men. Every donor yielded three CD4 naive, three CD4 memory, two CD8 naive and one CD8 memory plate.

A word on this clone: The antigen remains undetermined.

Only CD45RO-negative cells positively selected for CCR7 counted as naive CD8 cells, so terminally differentiated effector memory CD45RA+ cells were excluded. Trimming removed 2 bases at V and 3 bases at J, with 15 bases between. CDR1 is SNHLY and CDR2 is FYNNEI in the germline V gene. The CDR3 is 16 amino acids. Study-level points and caveats: Lower generation probabilities were found for non-shared clonotypes than for those shared by all four donors. Naive subsets generally exceeded memory subsets in estimated richness.

Sequencing was performed with immunoSEQ multiplex PCR; in TCRdb, only in-frame clones are kept and a portion is missing. Among about 2 million clones listed, roughly 95% were seen once. V is TRBV2 and J is TRBJ2-3, with D possibly matching TRBD2 (5 bases). Sample: naive CD8+ T cells sorted from blood. This TCR derives from a man aged 18 to 30 in good health. CDR3 protein: CASSERKGRGTDTQYF. The DNA for the CDR3 is TGTGCCAGCAGTGAAAGGAAGGGCCGGGGTACAGATACGCAGTATTTT.